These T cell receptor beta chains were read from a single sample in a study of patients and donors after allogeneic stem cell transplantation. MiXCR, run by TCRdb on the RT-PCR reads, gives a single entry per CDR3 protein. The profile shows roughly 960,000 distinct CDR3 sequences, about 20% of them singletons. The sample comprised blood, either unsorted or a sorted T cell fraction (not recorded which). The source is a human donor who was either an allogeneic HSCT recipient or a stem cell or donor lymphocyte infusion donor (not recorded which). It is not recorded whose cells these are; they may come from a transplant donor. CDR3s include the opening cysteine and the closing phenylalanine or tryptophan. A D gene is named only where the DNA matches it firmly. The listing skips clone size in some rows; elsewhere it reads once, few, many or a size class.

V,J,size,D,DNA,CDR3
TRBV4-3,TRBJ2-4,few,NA,TGCGCCAGCAGCCAAGATGGAGTGCTAGCCAAAAACATTCAGTACTTC,CASSQDGVLAKNIQYF
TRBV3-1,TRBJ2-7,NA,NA,TGTGCCAGCAGCCGGACAAGAACCTACGAGCAGTACTTC,CASSRTRTYEQYF
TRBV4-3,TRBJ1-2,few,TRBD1,TGCGCCAGCAGCCAAGAGCGTGACAGGGCTGGCTACACCTTC,CASSQERDRAGYTF
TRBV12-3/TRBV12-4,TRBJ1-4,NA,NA,TGTGCCAGCAGTTTTCCCCACCCGGGCGGGAACGAAAAACTGTTTTTT,CASSFPHPGGNEKLFF
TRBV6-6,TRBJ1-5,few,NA,TGTGCCTCTTTTACGGGGTACAATCAGCCCCAGCATTTT,CASFTGYNQPQHF
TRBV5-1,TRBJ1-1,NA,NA,TGCGCCAGCAGCCCCGGACGGAACGAGAACACTGAAGCTTTCTTT,CASSPGRNENTEAFF
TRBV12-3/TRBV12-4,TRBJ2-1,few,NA,TGTGCCAGCAGTTTAGGGCAGGGAATGGACAATGAGCAGTTCTTC,CASSLGQGMDNEQFF
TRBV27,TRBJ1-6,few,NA,TGTGCCAGCAGAACAGGAAAAGTGCCACCCCTCCACTTT,CASRTGKVPPLHF
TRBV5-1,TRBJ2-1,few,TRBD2,TGCGCCAGCAGCTTGGCTCTAGCGGAGGTTTATGGTGAGCAGTTCTTC,CASSLALAEVYGEQFF
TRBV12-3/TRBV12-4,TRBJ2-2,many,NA,TGTGCCAGCAGTCCTCGGACAGTCACCGGGGAGCTGTTTTTT,CASSPRTVTGELFF
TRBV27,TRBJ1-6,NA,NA,TGTGCCAGCAGTTTAGGGCCCGCGAGACGGATGAATTCACCCCTCCACTTT,CASSLGPARRMNSPLHF
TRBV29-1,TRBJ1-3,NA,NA,TGCAGCGTTGGTTTATCTGGAAACACCATATATTTT,CSVGLSGNTIYF
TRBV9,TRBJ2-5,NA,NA,TGTGCCAGCAACCAGGCCGGGACCGAAGAGACCCAGTACTTC,CASNQAGTEETQYF
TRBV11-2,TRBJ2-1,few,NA,TGTGCCAGCACTCTATCTAGAAACAATGAGCAGTTCTTC,CASTLSRNNEQFF
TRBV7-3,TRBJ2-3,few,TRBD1,TGTGCCAGCAGCTTAGGGGGACAGGGGAGAACAGATACGCAGTATTTT,CASSLGGQGRTDTQYF
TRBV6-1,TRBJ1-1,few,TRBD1,TGTGCCAGCAGTCCTTGGACAGGGGGGGAAGCTTTCTTT,CASSPWTGGEAFF
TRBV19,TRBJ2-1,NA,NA,TGTGCCAGTAGTATTCAGGACAGTTACTTCTCCTACAATGAGCAGTTCTTC,CASSIQDSYFSYNEQFF
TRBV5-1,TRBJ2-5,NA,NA,TGCGCCAGCAGCTTGGGGAGGGGATCGAAGACCCAGTACTTC,CASSLGRGSKTQYF
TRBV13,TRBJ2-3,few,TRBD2,TGTGCCAGCAGCTGGACTAGCGGGAGAATTAGCACAGATACGCAGTATTTT,CASSWTSGRISTDTQYF
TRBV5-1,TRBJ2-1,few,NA,TGCGCCAGCAGCTTGGGGGGTAGAAGCGGTGAGCAGTTCTTC,CASSLGGRSGEQFF
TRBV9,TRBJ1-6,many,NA,TGTGCCAGCAGCGTAGGGGACGGGTCGTTGAGTTCACCCCTCCACTTT,CASSVGDGSLSSPLHF
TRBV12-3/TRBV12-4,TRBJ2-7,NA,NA,TGTGCCAGCAGTTTAGGGGTGGTTGCGTACTTC,CASSLGVVAYF
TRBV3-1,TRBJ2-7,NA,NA,TGTGCCAGCAGCCACAGATCCCACATTTCCTACGAGCAGTACTTC,CASSHRSHISYEQYF
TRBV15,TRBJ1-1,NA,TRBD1,TGTGCCACCAGCAGAGAATTAAACAGGGGCGCCACTGAAGCTTTCTTT,CATSRELNRGATEAFF
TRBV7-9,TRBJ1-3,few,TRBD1,TGTGCCAGCAGCTGGGACAGGGATATCACCATATATTTT,CASSWDRDITIYF
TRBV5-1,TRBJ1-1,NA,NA,TGCGCCAGCAGCTCTCTATCAGGGAGCTCGGGCACTGAAGCTTTCTTT,CASSSLSGSSGTEAFF
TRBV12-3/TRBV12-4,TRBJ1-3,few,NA,TGTGCCAGCAGACAGTTTTTGAAAAACACCATATATTTT,CASRQFLKNTIYF
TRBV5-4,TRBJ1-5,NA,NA,TGTGCCACCACAGGGTACCAGCCCCAGCATTTT,CATTGYQPQHF
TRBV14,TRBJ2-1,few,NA,TGTGCCAGCAGCCAAGCCGGGGAGCAGAAGTTCTTC,CASSQAGEQKFF